Below, 3 T cell receptor beta chains from the same sample are listed, as sequenced in a study of metastatic and nonmetastatic thyroid tumors. Using MiXCR, TCRdb reanalyzed the PCR reads. The profile shows over 20,000 clones, less than 20% of them singletons. Thyroid surgery took place with no prior treatment in any patient. Sequencing was done on a sample of blood. The receptors were sampled from a female donor with papillary thyroid cancer or a benign thyroid nodule (not recorded which). Some clones in this sample may be carry-over from other donors' samples.

This clone has a count of ten or more. CDR3 loop: CASSLRFGLGSETQYF. In DNA, the CDR3 is TGTGCCAGCAGTTTACGCTTTGGACTAGGGTCAGAGACCCAGTACTTC. The chain employs TRBV27 and TRBJ2-5; TRBD2 agrees at 7 bases. This CDR3 region has 16 residues. Germline values: CDR1 MNHEY, CDR2 SMNVEV (reference sequence). J was trimmed by 4 bases and V by 2 bases; bases with no gene match: 10.

This clone was counted at least ten times. The chain carries TRBV3-1 and TRBJ1-2; D is unresolved. This CDR3 contains 12 residues. Per germline, CDR1 LGHDT and CDR2 YNNKEL (reference sequence). Deletions cut 3 bases from V and 14 bases from J, with 16 bases between. CDR3 sequence reads: CASSHRKAAATF. The CDR3 DNA is TGTGCCAGCAGCCACCGAAAGGCAGCCGCAACCTTC. The whole variable domain, filled in from reference TRBV3-1 and TRBJ1-2, reads DTAVSQTPKYLVTQMGNDKSIKCEQNLGHDTMYWYKQDSKKFLKIMFSYNNKELIINETVPNRFSPKSPDKAHLNLHINSLELGDSAVYFCASSHRKAAATFGSGTRLTVV.

This clone occurred many times. Different DNA sequences within this sample yield the same CDR3. This chain uses TRBV24-1 with TRBJ1-2; D remains unclear. Looked up from germline, CDR1 is KGHDR and CDR2 is SFDVKD. The V end was cut by 4 bases, the J end by 5 bases, with 7 bases between. CDR3 size: 12 residues. CDR3 in DNA: TGTGCCACCAGTGACCAGCGTTATGGCTACACCTTC. Its protein product is CATSDQRYGYTF.